The 16 T cell receptor beta chains given below trace back to one sample, sequenced in a study of OX40 agonist ivuxolimab in advanced cancers. The library came from the immunoSEQ multiplex PCR assay. TCRdb's version of the immuneACCESS table is confined to in-frame rearrangements and falls short of the full clone set. An unresolved V gene accounts for under half of the shortfall where checked; the remainder is of unknown origin. This sample comprises more than 100,000 clones, just under 95% of them detected only once. Clones ranked in the top ten supply more than 0.15% of the sample. The source was CD4+ or CD8+ T cells sorted from blood, collected in a trial of the OX40 agonist ivuxolimab. Every receptor here comes from an adult with an advanced solid tumor such as melanoma, head and neck, liver or kidney cancer.

This sequence joins TRBV2 and TRBJ2-2; a weak D match, TRBD2 (6 bases). In germline, CDR1 is SNHLY, CDR2 FYNNEI. The V gene lost 1 base and the J gene lost 3 bases, with 9 bases spanning the gap. This CDR3 region has 15 residues. The CDR3 nucleotides read TGTGCCAGCAGTGAAGTGGCGGGATACACCGGGGAGCTGTTTTTT. As protein: CASSEVAGYTGELFF.

The chain recombines TRBV5-4 with TRBJ2-5; TRBD1 might be the D (6 bases). This CDR3 region has 14 residues. The germline V gene encodes CDR1 SGHNT and CDR2 YYREEE (reference sequence). Trimming left V 4 bases short and J 9 bases short, with 19 bases between. CDR3 sequence: CASSPGVTNEPQYF. CDR3 sequence (DNA): TGTGCCAGCAGCCCAGGGGTGACTAACGAGCCCCAGTACTTC.

J is TRBJ1-4 and V is TRBV4-2; no clear D. This CDR3 is 13 amino acids long. Germline assignment: CDR1 LGHNA and CDR2 YNFKEQ. V dropped 0 bases and J dropped 3 bases, with 2 bases sitting between them. CDR3 nucleotides: TGTGCCAGCAGCCAAGAAGCTAATGAAAAACTGTTTTTT. Protein sequence: CASSQEANEKLFF.

The V call is TRBV5-1, the J call TRBJ2-7; a weak D match, TRBD1 (6 bases). The V end lost 0 bases, the J end lost 4 bases, and 17 bases lay between the germline ends. This CDR3 comprises 16 residues. Germline V gene sequence: CDR1 SGHRS, CDR2 YFSETQ. The CDR3 loop is CASSLGWTVSNYEQYF. CDR3 DNA sequence: TGCGCCAGCAGCTTGGGATGGACAGTGTCTAATTACGAGCAGTACTTC.

This clone occurred once. This chain joins TRBV6-1 and TRBJ2-3; D not resolved. With 4 bases removed from V and 6 bases from J, the gap between germline ends came to 17 bases. The CDR3 totals 15 residues. The germline gives CDR1 MNHNS, CDR2 SASEGT. As DNA, the CDR3 is TGTGCCAGCAGTGGAAAATTGTTTTCCTGGGATACGCAGTATTTT. Protein product: CASSGKLFSWDTQYF.

The genes are TRBV19 and TRBJ2-2; 14 bases fit TRBD2. The germline V gene has CDR1 LNHDA and CDR2 SQIVND (reference sequence). The CDR3 extends over 18 amino acids. Unmatched junction bases numbered 12, after V lost 4 bases and J lost 8 bases. CDR3 sequence reads: CASSTPRLAGGGAGELFF. The CDR3 nucleotides are TGTGCCAGTAGTACCCCGAGACTAGCGGGAGGGGGTGCGGGGGAGCTGTTTTTT.

This chain links TRBV6-5 with TRBJ2-3; D is perhaps TRBD2 (5 bases). Trimming stripped 7 bases from V and 6 bases from J, with 20 bases between. The CDR3 spans 15 residues. Germline V lookup: CDR1 MNHEY, CDR2 SVGAGI. The CDR3 reads CASNPPLRRLDTQYF. The CDR3 nucleotides are TGTGCCAGCAACCCCCCCCTTAGGAGGTTGGATACGCAGTATTTT.

The V and J genes are TRBV18 and TRBJ1-2; D uncertain. Between the trimmed V and J ends, which lost 3 bases and 1 base, there was a span of 9 bases. This CDR3 spans 14 amino acids. Germline CDR1 reads KGHSH; CDR2 reads LQKENI. CDR3 residues: CASSPQTGNYGYTF. In nucleotides, the CDR3 is TGTGCCAGCTCACCGCAGACGGGTAACTATGGCTACACCTTC.

The rearrangement joins TRBV5-8 to TRBJ2-7; maybe TRBD2 (6 bases). Trimming stripped 4 bases from V and 0 bases from J, with 14 bases between. Germline V gene data show CDR1 as SGHTS and CDR2 as YDEGEE. The CDR3 sequence is 15 residues long. The CDR3 is CASSPTGARSYEQYF. CDR3 DNA sequence: TGTGCCAGCAGCCCGACGGGAGCCCGCTCCTACGAGCAGTACTTC.

The chain combines TRBV11-3 with TRBJ2-7, with D tentatively TRBD2 (6 bases). This CDR3 contains 13 residues. Per germline, CDR1 SGHNT and CDR2 YENEEA. The germline V and J ends were trimmed by 5 bases and 4 bases, with 12 bases remaining between them. The CDR3 is CASSRGTSYEQYF. Here the CDR3 DNA reads TGTGCCAGCAGCAGAGGGACTTCTTACGAGCAGTACTTC.

The chain employs TRBV5-6 and TRBJ1-2; weak D call: TRBD1 (6 bases). The V end was cut by 4 bases, the J end by 2 bases, with 9 bases between. The CDR3 extends over 13 amino acids. Germline V lookup: CDR1 SGHDT, CDR2 YYEEEE. The CDR3 nucleotides read TGTGCCAGCAGCGCAGGGGTAAACTATGGCTACACCTTC. Translation gives CASSAGVNYGYTF.

The rearrangement links TRBV7-2 to TRBJ2-5; the match to TRBD2 covers 10 bases. The V segment lost 7 bases and the J segment 4 bases; nucleotides outside the gene matches: 9. The CDR3 covers 15 residues. Germline CDR1 is SGHTA and CDR2 is FQGNSA. CDR3 in amino acids: CASTRGTSDTETQYF. The CDR3 region has the DNA TGTGCCAGCACCCGGGGGACTAGCGATACAGAGACCCAGTACTTC.

The chain links TRBV6-4 to TRBJ1-5, with a tentative D call TRBD1 (5 bases). Germline V gene lookup returns CDR1 MRHNA and CDR2 SNTAGT. The length of the CDR3 is 18 residues. Trimming stripped 0 bases from V and 5 bases from J, with 20 bases between. Here the CDR3 reads CASSDSMVCRVGDQPQHF. DNA for the CDR3: TGTGCCAGCAGTGACTCGATGGTCTGCAGGGTGGGCGATCAGCCCCAGCATTTT.

This chain connects TRBV30 to TRBJ1-6; 8 positions agree with TRBD1. The germline V gene encodes CDR1 GTSNPN and CDR2 SVGIG (reference sequence). The CDR3 extends over 15 amino acids. The junction had 6 bases not matched to a gene; V was cut back by 3 bases and J by 5 bases. The CDR3 DNA sequence: TGTGCCTGGAGGGCCCCGGGACAGGATAATTCACCCCTCCACTTT. Translated: CAWRAPGQDNSPLHF.

The chain employs TRBV19 and TRBJ1-6, with D possibly being TRBD1 (5 bases). CDR3 length: 16 residues. Germline loops: CDR1 LNHDA, CDR2 SQIVND (reference sequence). V was cut by 3 bases and J by 10 bases, with 19 bases left in between. The CDR3, as DNA: TGTGCCAGTAGTATGAGTGGCGAGGGGACGAGCTCACCCCTCCACTTT. It yields the protein CASSMSGEGTSSPLHF.

This chain joins TRBV28 and TRBJ1-4; D is undetermined. CDR1 and CDR2 (germline): MDHEN, SYDVKM. The germline V and J ends were trimmed by 6 bases and 0 bases, with 11 bases remaining between them. This CDR3 region has 15 residues. For the CDR3, the DNA is TGTGCCAGCAGCCCGAGCGGGACAACTAATGAAAAACTGTTTTTT. Protein sequence: CASSPSGTTNEKLFF.